This T cell receptor (beta chain) was profiled in a study of beta chain features in type 1 diabetes. Concerning this clone itself: Its antigen is unknown.

Study observations and caveats: HLA effects on TCRB rearrangement stayed unresolved here. Moderate but significant shortening of TCRB CDR3s was recorded in all four CD4+ subsets from Type 1 diabetes patients.

The germline gives CDR1 SGHNT, CDR2 YYREEE (reference sequence). This CDR3 is 16 amino acids long. V lost 4 bases to trimming and J lost 3 bases, with 20 bases between them. Expressed TCRB transcripts were sequenced after all isolated RNA was converted to cDNA. Produced via immunoSEQ multiplex PCR; TCRdb's table is partial and in-frame only. Counted here are 640,000 or so clones, about an eighth occurring once; the ten biggest clones make up just under 0.04%. The receptor was derived from a young man with type 1 diabetes. The chain joins TRBV5-4 to TRBJ2-7; a weak D match, TRBD2 (5 bases). Material: naive CD4+ T cells from blood. DNA for the CDR3: TGTGCCAGCAGCCCCTCGTCGGCTGGAGACTACTACGAGCAGTACTTC. Translated: CASSPSSAGDYYEQYF.